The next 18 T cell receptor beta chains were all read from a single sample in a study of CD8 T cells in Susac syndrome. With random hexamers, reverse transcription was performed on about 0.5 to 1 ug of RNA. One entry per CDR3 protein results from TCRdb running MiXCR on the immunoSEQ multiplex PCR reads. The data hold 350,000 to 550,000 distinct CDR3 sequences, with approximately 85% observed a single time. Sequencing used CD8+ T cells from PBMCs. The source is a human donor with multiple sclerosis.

This CDR3 is CAWTVTPNTGELFF. For the CDR3, the DNA is TGTGCCTGGACCGTAACACCGAACACCGGGGAGCTGTTTTTT. This chain joins TRBV30 and TRBJ2-2; the D is unclear. The CDR3 is 14 amino acids. V was cut by 4 bases and J by 0 bases, with 9 bases left in between. Germline V gene sequence: CDR1 GTSNPN, CDR2 SVGIG (reference sequence).

The CDR3 region is CAISESGGTDTQYF. The CDR3 nucleotides read TGTGCCATCAGTGAGTCGGGTGGGACAGATACGCAGTATTTT. The chain carries TRBV10-3 and TRBJ2-3; no clear D gene. Germline V gene data show CDR1 as ENHRY and CDR2 as SYGVKD. The length of the CDR3 is 14 residues. V was cut by 0 bases and J by 3 bases, with 7 bases left in between.

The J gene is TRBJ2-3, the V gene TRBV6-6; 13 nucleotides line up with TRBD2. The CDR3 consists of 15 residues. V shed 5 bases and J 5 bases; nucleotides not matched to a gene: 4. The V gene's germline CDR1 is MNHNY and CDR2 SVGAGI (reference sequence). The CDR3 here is CASSPTSGGRDTQYF. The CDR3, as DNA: TGTGCCAGCAGTCCGACTAGCGGGGGGCGAGATACGCAGTATTTT.

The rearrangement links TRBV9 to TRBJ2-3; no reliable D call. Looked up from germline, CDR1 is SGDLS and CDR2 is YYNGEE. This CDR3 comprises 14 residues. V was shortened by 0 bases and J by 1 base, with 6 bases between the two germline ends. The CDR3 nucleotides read TGTGCCAGCAGCGTAGCGTTGGGCACAGATACGCAGTATTTT. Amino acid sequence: CASSVALGTDTQYF. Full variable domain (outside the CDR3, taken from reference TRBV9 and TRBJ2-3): DSGVTQTPKHLITATGQRVTLRCSPRSGDLSVYWYQQSLDQGLQFLIQYYNGEERAKGNILERFSAQQFPDLHSELNLSSLELGDSALYFCASSVALGTDTQYFGPGTRLTVL.

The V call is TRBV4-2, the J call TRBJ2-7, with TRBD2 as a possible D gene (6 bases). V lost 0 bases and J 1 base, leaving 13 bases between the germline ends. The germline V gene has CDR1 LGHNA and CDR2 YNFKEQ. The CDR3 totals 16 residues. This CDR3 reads CASSQEVTSPSYEQYF. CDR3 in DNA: TGTGCCAGCAGCCAAGAGGTTACTAGCCCTTCCTACGAGCAGTACTTC.

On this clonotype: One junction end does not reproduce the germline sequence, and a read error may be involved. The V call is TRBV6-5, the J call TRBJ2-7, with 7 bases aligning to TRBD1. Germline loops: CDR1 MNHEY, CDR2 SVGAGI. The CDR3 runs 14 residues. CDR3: CASSSGTESYGQYF. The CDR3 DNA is TGTGCCAGCAGTTCCGGGACAGAGTCCTACGGGCAGTACTTC.

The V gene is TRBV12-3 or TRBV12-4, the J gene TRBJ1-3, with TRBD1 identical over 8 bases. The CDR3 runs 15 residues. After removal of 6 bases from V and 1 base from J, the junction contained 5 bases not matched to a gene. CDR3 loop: CASRPGTGSGNTIYF. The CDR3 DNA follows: TGTGCCAGCAGGCCTGGGACAGGATCTGGAAACACCATATATTTT.

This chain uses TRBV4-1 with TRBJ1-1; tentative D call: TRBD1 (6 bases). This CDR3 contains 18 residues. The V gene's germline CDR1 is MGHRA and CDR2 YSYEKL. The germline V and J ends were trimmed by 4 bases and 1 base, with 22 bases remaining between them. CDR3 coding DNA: TGCGCCAGCAGCCCCATGACGGGAGGGGGGGCTACGAACACTGAAGCTTTCTTT. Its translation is CASSPMTGGGATNTEAFF.

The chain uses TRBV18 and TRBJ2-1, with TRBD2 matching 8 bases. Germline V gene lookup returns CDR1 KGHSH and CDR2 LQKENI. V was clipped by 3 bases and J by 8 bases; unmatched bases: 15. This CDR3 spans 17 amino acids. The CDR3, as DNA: TGTGCCAGCTCACCCACTAGCGGACTATACCAAGGGGATGAGCAGTTCTTC. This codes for CASSPTSGLYQGDEQFF.

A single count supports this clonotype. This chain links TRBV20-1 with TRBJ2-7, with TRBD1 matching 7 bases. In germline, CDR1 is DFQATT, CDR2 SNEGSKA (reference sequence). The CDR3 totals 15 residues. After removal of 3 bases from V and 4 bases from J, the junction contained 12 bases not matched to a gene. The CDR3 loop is CSASYPGQTIYEQYF. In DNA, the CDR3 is TGCAGTGCTAGTTATCCGGGACAGACGATATACGAGCAGTACTTC.

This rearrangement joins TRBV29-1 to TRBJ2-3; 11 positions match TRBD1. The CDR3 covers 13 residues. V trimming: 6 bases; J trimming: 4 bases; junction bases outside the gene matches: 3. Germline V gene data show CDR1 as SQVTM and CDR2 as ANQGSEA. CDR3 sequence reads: CSVEGQGADTQYF. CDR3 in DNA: TGCAGCGTCGAGGGACAGGGGGCAGATACGCAGTATTTT.

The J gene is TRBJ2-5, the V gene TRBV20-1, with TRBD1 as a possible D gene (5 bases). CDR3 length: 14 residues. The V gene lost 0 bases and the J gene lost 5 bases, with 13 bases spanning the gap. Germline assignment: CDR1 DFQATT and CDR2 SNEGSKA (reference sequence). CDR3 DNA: TGCAGTGCTAGAGAGTGGCAGGGTCGGGAGACCCAGTACTTC. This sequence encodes CSAREWQGRETQYF.

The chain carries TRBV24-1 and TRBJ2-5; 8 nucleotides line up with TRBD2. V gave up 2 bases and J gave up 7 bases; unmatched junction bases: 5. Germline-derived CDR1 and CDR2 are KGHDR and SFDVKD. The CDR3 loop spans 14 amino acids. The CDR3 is CATSDSGGYGTQYF. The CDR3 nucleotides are TGTGCCACCAGTGATTCGGGGGGGTACGGGACCCAGTACTTC.

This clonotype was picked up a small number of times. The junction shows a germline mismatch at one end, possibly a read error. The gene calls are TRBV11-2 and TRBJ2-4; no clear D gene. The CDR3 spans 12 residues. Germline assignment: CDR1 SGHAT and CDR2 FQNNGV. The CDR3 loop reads CASSLNKDIQYF. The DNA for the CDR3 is TGTGCCAGCAGCTTAAACAAAGACATTCAGTACTTC.

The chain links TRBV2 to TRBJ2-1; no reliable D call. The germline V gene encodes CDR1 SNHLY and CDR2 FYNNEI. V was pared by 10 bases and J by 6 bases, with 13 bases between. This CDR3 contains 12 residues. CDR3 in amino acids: CATQVWSNEQFF. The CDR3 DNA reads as TGTGCCACTCAGGTTTGGTCCAATGAGCAGTTCTTC.

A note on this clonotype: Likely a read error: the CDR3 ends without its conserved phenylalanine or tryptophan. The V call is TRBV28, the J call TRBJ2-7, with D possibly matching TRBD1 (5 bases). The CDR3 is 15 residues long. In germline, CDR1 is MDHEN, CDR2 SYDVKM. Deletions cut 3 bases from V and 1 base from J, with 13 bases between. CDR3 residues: CASSFDRPNSYEQYL. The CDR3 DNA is TGTGCCAGCAGTTTTGACAGACCGAATTCCTACGAGCAGTACCTC.

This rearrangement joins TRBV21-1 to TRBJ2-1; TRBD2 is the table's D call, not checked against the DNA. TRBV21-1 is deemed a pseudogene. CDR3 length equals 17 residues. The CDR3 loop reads CASSQMERGDLSNEQFF. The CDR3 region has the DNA TGTGCCAGCAGCCAAATGGAGCGGGGGGACCTTAGCAATGAGCAGTTCTTC.

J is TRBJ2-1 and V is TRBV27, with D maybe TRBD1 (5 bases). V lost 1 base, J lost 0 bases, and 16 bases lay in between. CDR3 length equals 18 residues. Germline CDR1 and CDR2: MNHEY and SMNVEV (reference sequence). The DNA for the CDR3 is TGTGCCAGCAGTTTATTGGTCGCGACAGAATACTCCTACAATGAGCAGTTCTTC. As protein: CASSLLVATEYSYNEQFF.